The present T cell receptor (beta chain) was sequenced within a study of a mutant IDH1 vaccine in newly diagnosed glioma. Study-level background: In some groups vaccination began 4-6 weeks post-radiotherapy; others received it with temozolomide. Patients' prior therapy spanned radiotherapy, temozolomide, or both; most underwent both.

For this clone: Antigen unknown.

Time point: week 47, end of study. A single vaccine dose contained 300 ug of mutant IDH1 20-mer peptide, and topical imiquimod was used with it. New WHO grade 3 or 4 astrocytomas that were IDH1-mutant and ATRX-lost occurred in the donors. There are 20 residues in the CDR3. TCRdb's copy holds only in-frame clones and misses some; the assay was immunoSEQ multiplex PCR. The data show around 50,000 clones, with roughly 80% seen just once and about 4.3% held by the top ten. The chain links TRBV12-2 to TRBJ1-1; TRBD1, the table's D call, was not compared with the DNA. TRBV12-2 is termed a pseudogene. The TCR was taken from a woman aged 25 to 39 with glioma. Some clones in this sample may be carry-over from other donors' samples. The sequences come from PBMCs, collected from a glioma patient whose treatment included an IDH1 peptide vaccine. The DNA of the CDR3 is TGTGCAAGTTGGGGATCACGAGACAGGGTTATTGAGGCCTTAGGCACTGAAGCTTTCTTT. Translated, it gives CASWGSRDRVIEALGTEAFF.